These 29 T cell receptor beta chains were all obtained from the same sample, sequenced in a study of cytotoxic CD8 clonotypes in ibrutinib-treated CLL. Generated by immunoSEQ multiplex PCR, the TCRdb table keeps only in-frame clones and is missing some. The table shows tens of thousands of clones, with 56% occurring only once. This specimen consisted of PBMCs, obtained after 24 months of ibrutinib treatment. All receptors come from a human donor with chronic lymphocytic leukemia.

The V and J genes are TRBV6-5 and TRBJ1-5; D is undetermined. V was pared by 6 bases and J by 3 bases, with 9 bases between. The germline V gene encodes CDR1 MNHEY and CDR2 SVGAGI. This CDR3 has 13 residues. CDR3 sequence reads: CASRRWNNQPQHF. The DNA of the CDR3 is TGTGCCAGCAGGCGGTGGAACAATCAGCCCCAGCATTTT.

Only a few counts were recorded for this clone. The chain uses TRBV5-4 and TRBJ1-2; TRBD1 matches at 9 bases. V lost 0 bases to trimming and J lost 4 bases; unmatched junction nucleotides: 4. This CDR3 contains 15 residues. Looked up from germline, CDR1 is SGHNT and CDR2 is YYREEE (reference sequence). CDR3 protein: CASSLVGQGAYGYTF. The CDR3 DNA reads TGTGCCAGCAGCTTGGTGGGACAGGGTGCCTATGGCTACACCTTC.

The genes are TRBV5-1 and TRBJ2-5; possibly TRBD1 for D (6 bases). Germline CDR1 is SGHRS and CDR2 is YFSETQ. This CDR3 has 15 amino acids. Trimming left V 0 bases short and J 5 bases short, with 14 bases between. CDR3 DNA sequence: TGCGCCAGCAGCTTGGCCCCAGGGGCAGGGGAGACCCAGTACTTC. Protein sequence: CASSLAPGAGETQYF. The complete variable domain, with remaining parts taken from reference TRBV5-1 and TRBJ2-5, reads KAGVTQTPRYLIKTRGQQVTLSCSPISGHRSVSWYQQTPGQGLQFLFEYFSETQRNKGNFPGRFSGRQFSNSRSEMNVSTLELGDSALYLCASSLAPGAGETQYFGPGTRLLVL.

V usage is TRBV7-9 and J usage is TRBJ1-3; D ambiguous. Germline CDR1 SEHNR, CDR2 FQNEAQ (reference sequence). V dropped 5 bases and J dropped 2 bases, with 19 bases sitting between them. The CDR3 spans 17 residues. The CDR3 nucleotides read TGTGCCAGCAGCCTCCCGACACAAGGGTCTCCTGGAAACACCATATATTTT. Translated, it gives CASSLPTQGSPGNTIYF. The whole variable domain, filled in from reference TRBV7-9 and TRBJ1-3, reads DTGVSQNPRHKITKRGQNVTFRCDPISEHNRLYWYRQTLGQGPEFLTYFQNEAQLEKSRLLSDRFSAERPKGSFSTLEIQRTEQGDSAMYLCASSLPTQGSPGNTIYFGEGSWLTVV.

The rearrangement joins TRBV28 to TRBJ1-3; a weak D match, TRBD1 (5 bases). The V gene's germline CDR1 is MDHEN and CDR2 SYDVKM. Trimming shortened V by 5 bases and J by 6 bases, and 14 bases separated the two germline ends. CDR3 size: 14 residues. The CDR3 reads CASSRPGKLNTIYF. CDR3 nucleotide sequence: TGTGCCAGCAGTCGACCAGGGAAACTAAACACCATATATTTT.

Ten or more counts support this clone. This chain connects TRBV11-2 to TRBJ2-6, with unresolved D. Trimming removed 2 bases at V and 2 bases at J, with 4 bases between. CDR3 length: 14 amino acids. CDR1 and CDR2 from the germline V gene are SGHAT and FQNNGV. CDR3 DNA sequence: TGTGCCAGCAGCTTATTAGCTGGGGCCAACGTCCTGACTTTC. Protein product: CASSLLAGANVLTF.

The rearrangement uses TRBV7-2 and TRBJ1-1; D unresolved. This CDR3 region has 13 residues. The V end was cut by 1 base, the J end by 0 bases, with 3 bases between. Germline V gives CDR1 SGHTA, CDR2 FQGNSA. The CDR3 is CASSLEMNTEAFF. CDR3 in DNA: TGTGCCAGCAGCTTAGAAATGAACACTGAAGCTTTCTTT.

The table lists this clone with a few counts. The V call is TRBV5-4, the J call TRBJ1-2; no firm D call. The CDR3 has 12 amino acids. The germline V gene encodes CDR1 SGHNT and CDR2 YYREEE (reference sequence). The germline V and J ends were trimmed by 2 bases and 8 bases, with 10 bases remaining between them. The CDR3 DNA follows: TGTGCCAGCAGCTTCGAAACGGGGGGCTACACCTTC. It yields the protein CASSFETGGYTF.

This clone was counted at least ten times. This chain connects TRBV2 to TRBJ2-3; maybe TRBD2 (5 bases). The V end was cut by 4 bases, the J end by 2 bases, with 13 bases between. Germline CDR1 and CDR2: SNHLY and FYNNEI. CDR3 length: 15 amino acids. The CDR3, as DNA: TGTGCCAGCAGTGTAGGAGGCGACCCCACAGATACGCAGTATTTT. It codes for CASSVGGDPTDTQYF.

This clone has a handful of counts. The chain links TRBV4-1 to TRBJ1-2, with TRBD1 as a possible D gene (5 bases). V gave up 3 bases and J gave up 5 bases, with 13 bases separating them. The germline V gene has CDR1 MGHRA and CDR2 YSYEKL. This CDR3 is built from 14 residues. CDR3 nucleotides: TGCGCCAGCAGCCACCACGGGACCCCGTATGGCTACACCTTC. As protein: CASSHHGTPYGYTF.

The count of this clone is one. This chain connects TRBV29-1 to TRBJ2-7; 7 bases fit TRBD2. The CDR3 has 14 amino acids. Germline V lookup: CDR1 SQVTM, CDR2 ANQGSEA. The V and J ends lost 6 bases and 3 bases, in that order; junction bases with no gene match: 11. Written as DNA, the CDR3 is TGCAGCGTACGTCAGGTTGGGGGGGGCTACGAGCAGTACTTC. Its protein product is CSVRQVGGGYEQYF.

In DNA, the CDR3 is TGTGCCAGCAGCTTAGATACCAGTCGGGACACAGATACGCAGTATTTT. It translates to CASSLDTSRDTDTQYF. V gene TRBV11-2 combines with J gene TRBJ2-3, with D possibly matching TRBD2 (5 bases). The CDR3 runs to 16 residues. Trimming removed 0 bases from V and 2 bases from J, with 12 bases in between. CDR1 is SGHAT, CDR2 FQNNGV, per germline.

This rearrangement joins TRBV4-2 to TRBJ2-3, with D uncertain. Trimming took off 1 base at V and 4 bases at J, with 6 bases between the two ends. CDR1 and CDR2 from the germline V gene are LGHNA and YNFKEQ. The CDR3 covers 13 residues. CDR3 DNA: TGTGCCAGCAGCCAAGGACGTCCAGATACGCAGTATTTT. The encoded protein is CASSQGRPDTQYF.

This chain connects TRBV5-4 to TRBJ2-6, with TRBD1 matching 11 bases. With 4 bases clipped from V and 2 bases from J, the junction kept 5 bases outside the gene matches. This CDR3 spans 17 amino acids. The V gene's germline CDR1 is SGHNT and CDR2 YYREEE (reference sequence). The CDR3 region has the DNA TGTGCCAGCAGCCTGGGACAGGGGGGAACTGGGGCCAACGTCCTGACTTTC. Translation: CASSLGQGGTGANVLTF. Full variable domain (remainder filled in from reference TRBV5-4 and TRBJ2-6): ETGVTQSPTHLIKTRGQQVTLRCSSQSGHNTVSWYQQALGQGPQFIFQYYREEENGRGNFPPRFSGLQFPNYSSELNVNALELDDSALYLCASSLGQGGTGANVLTFGAGSRLTVL.

The rearrangement links TRBV10-2 to TRBJ1-5; the D gene is possibly TRBD1 (6 bases). V was pared by 11 bases and J by 5 bases, with 28 bases between. The CDR3 loop spans 17 amino acids. Germline V gene data show CDR1 as WSHSY and CDR2 as SAAADI. The CDR3 reads CAGIGTQGGMMYQPQHF. The CDR3, as DNA: TGCGCCGGAATCGGAACTCAAGGGGGTATGATGTATCAGCCCCAGCATTTT.

This chain uses TRBV9 with TRBJ2-1; TRBD1 aligns across 9 bases. This CDR3 spans 15 amino acids. J lost 4 bases, V lost 3 bases, and 5 bases had no gene match. Looked up from germline, CDR1 is SGDLS and CDR2 is YYNGEE. In nucleotides, the CDR3 is TGTGCCAGCAGCGCCCGACAGGGGGTATACAATGAGCAGTTCTTC. This encodes CASSARQGVYNEQFF.

The chain has TRBV5-4 and TRBJ2-7; D might be TRBD2 (6 bases). The CDR3 runs 18 residues. The germline gives CDR1 SGHNT, CDR2 YYREEE (reference sequence). V was shortened by 4 bases and J by 5 bases, with 28 bases between the two germline ends. The chain's CDR3 is CASSPARGTRRSKNEQYF. The CDR3 DNA reads as TGTGCCAGCAGCCCCGCCCGAGGGACTCGACGTTCGAAGAACGAGCAGTACTTC.

This clone was seen a few times. The chain employs TRBV6-5 and TRBJ2-7, with D perhaps matching TRBD2 (5 bases). Germline V gene sequence: CDR1 MNHEY, CDR2 SVGAGI. CDR3 length: 15 residues. Trimming left V 6 bases short and J 1 base short, with 16 bases between. CDR3 loop: CASSPGGRPSYEQYF. The CDR3 bases are TGTGCCAGCAGCCCCGGAGGCAGGCCATCCTACGAGCAGTACTTC.

The table lists this clone with a few counts. The chain carries TRBV4-1 and TRBJ2-7, with D possibly being TRBD1 (5 bases). CDR1 and CDR2 from the germline V gene are MGHRA and YSYEKL. This CDR3 region has 14 residues. Trimming removed 6 bases at V and 2 bases at J, with 14 bases between. CDR3 nucleotide sequence: TGCGCCAGCAGTCAAAGATTAGGGGCCTACGAGCAGTACTTC. Amino acid sequence: CASSQRLGAYEQYF.

The CDR3 region has the DNA TGCGCCAGCAGCTTGGTCGGGACTAGCGGGAGCCTGGGGCAGTTCTTC. Residues: CASSLVGTSGSLGQFF. This chain connects TRBV5-1 to TRBJ2-1; 14 bases match TRBD2. The CDR3 loop spans 16 amino acids. The germline V gene has CDR1 SGHRS and CDR2 YFSETQ. V was pared by 0 bases and J by 12 bases, with 8 bases of the junction left unmatched.

CDR3 residues: CASSAQGSTGNTIYF. In nucleotides, the CDR3 is TGTGCCAGCAGTGCACAGGGGAGCACTGGAAACACCATATATTTT. The chain joins TRBV2 to TRBJ1-3; 7 bases align to TRBD1. In germline, CDR1 is SNHLY, CDR2 FYNNEI. The CDR3 spans 15 residues. Trimming took 4 bases from V and 2 from J; bases not matched to a gene: 5. Using reference TRBV2 and TRBJ1-3 for the parts outside the CDR3, the full variable domain is EPEVTQTPSHQVTQMGQEVILRCVPISNHLYFYWYRQILGQKVEFLVSFYNNEISEKSEIFDDQFSVERPDGSNFTLKIRSTKLEDSAMYFCASSAQGSTGNTIYFGEGSWLTVV.

The V call is TRBV5-1, the J call TRBJ2-1; D is unclear. CDR3 length equals 12 residues. The germline CDR1 and CDR2 sequences are SGHRS and YFSETQ. V gave up 4 bases and J gave up 9 bases, with 11 bases separating them. CDR3 coding DNA: TGCGCCAGCAGCCCCCGGGTCGGTGAGCAGTTCTTC. Encoded protein: CASSPRVGEQFF.

This clone was recorded a few times. The chain combines TRBV6-6 with TRBJ1-4; possible D gene TRBD1, 5 bases. The CDR3 contains 14 residues. The V gene's germline CDR1 is MNHNY and CDR2 SVGAGI (reference sequence). The V gene lost 6 bases and the J gene lost 5 bases, with 13 bases spanning the gap. This CDR3 is CASRLGTSNEKLFF. The CDR3 nucleotides read TGTGCCAGCAGACTAGGGACCTCAAATGAAAAACTGTTTTTT.

This clone was detected only a few times. CDR3 in DNA: TGTGCCAGCAGTGCCATGGCACAGGGATCTGGAAACACCATATATTTT. It specifies CASSAMAQGSGNTIYF. The chain employs TRBV6-1 and TRBJ1-3, with D maybe TRBD1 (6 bases). This CDR3 is built from 16 residues. Between the trimmed V and J ends, which lost 4 bases and 1 base, there was a span of 14 bases. From germline, CDR1 is MNHNS and CDR2 SASEGT.

The chain joins TRBV2 to TRBJ1-5; TRBD1 matches at 9 bases. The J segment lost 7 bases and the V segment lost 10 bases, leaving 8 bases of the junction unmatched. CDR1 and CDR2 from the germline V gene are SNHLY and FYNNEI. The CDR3 extends over 13 amino acids. CDR3 coding DNA: TGTGCCACGGGACAGGGCGTTTTCCAGCCCCAGCATTTT. Translation gives CATGQGVFQPQHF.

J is TRBJ1-5 and V is TRBV7-8, with D possibly matching TRBD1 (6 bases). Germline V CDR1 and CDR2: SGHVS, FQNEAQ. Trimming stripped 0 bases from V and 7 bases from J, with 13 bases between. This CDR3 spans 15 amino acids. This CDR3 reads CASSLAIGGAQPQHF. CDR3 DNA: TGTGCCAGCAGCTTAGCGATTGGGGGCGCACAGCCCCAGCATTTT.

This clone was detected only a few times. This sequence joins TRBV5-8 and TRBJ2-5; 11 positions match TRBD2. J was trimmed by 5 bases and V by 4 bases; bases with no gene match: 4. Germline assignment: CDR1 SGHTS and CDR2 YDEGEE. The CDR3 has 14 amino acids. CDR3 nucleotide sequence: TGTGCCAGCAGCCTGGGACTAGCGGTTGAGACCCAGTACTTC. Amino acid sequence: CASSLGLAVETQYF.

This clone was recorded many times. The rearrangement uses TRBV28 and TRBJ2-6; 7 bases map to TRBD1. V dropped 8 bases and J dropped 4; count of bases not matched to a gene: 11. CDR3 length: 16 residues. Germline V lookup: CDR1 MDHEN, CDR2 SYDVKM. The CDR3 DNA reads as TGTGCCAGCCAAGGGGGCGCTCATCCCGGGGCCAACGTCCTGACTTTC. Translating it yields CASQGGAHPGANVLTF.

This clone was seen just once. DNA for the CDR3: TGTGCCAGTAGTAGAACTAGCGGGGAGGCCACAGATACGCAGTATTTT. Protein product: CASSRTSGEATDTQYF. The chain combines TRBV19 with TRBJ2-3; 10 bases line up with TRBD2. CDR1 LNHDA and CDR2 SQIVND come from the germline V gene (reference sequence). The CDR3 extends over 16 amino acids. V gave up 4 bases and J gave up 2 bases; unmatched junction bases: 6.